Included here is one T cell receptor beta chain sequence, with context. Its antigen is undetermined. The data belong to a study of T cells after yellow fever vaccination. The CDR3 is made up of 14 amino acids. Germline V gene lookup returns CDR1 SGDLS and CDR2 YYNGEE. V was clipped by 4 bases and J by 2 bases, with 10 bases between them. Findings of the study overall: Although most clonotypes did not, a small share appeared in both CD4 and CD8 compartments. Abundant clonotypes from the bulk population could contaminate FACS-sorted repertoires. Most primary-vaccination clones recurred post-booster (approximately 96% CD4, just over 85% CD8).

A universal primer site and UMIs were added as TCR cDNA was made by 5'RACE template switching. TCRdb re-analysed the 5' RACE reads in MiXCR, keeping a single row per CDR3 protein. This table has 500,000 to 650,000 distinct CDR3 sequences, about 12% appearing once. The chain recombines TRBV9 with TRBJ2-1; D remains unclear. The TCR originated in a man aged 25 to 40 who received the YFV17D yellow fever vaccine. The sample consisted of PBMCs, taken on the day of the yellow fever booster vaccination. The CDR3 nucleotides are TGTGCCAGCAGCCCTTCCTCCCCCTACAATGAGCAGTTCTTC. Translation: CASSPSSPYNEQFF.